Listed here are 2 T cell receptor beta chains from one sample, sequenced in a study of blood T cell repertoires in COVID-19. Data came from immunoSEQ multiplex PCR; TCRdb stores just in-frame clones and leaves some out. In the table there are about 270,000 clones, 86% of which are singletons. The material sequenced was peripheral blood. The source is a man aged 35 to 55 with active or convalescent COVID-19.

The chain joins TRBV6-6 to TRBJ2-3; D possibly corresponds to TRBD2 (7 bases). CDR3 length equals 15 residues. Germline-derived CDR1 and CDR2 are MNHNY and SVGAGI (reference sequence). Trimming shortened V by 2 bases and J by 6 bases, and 15 bases separated the two germline ends. For the CDR3, the DNA is TGTGCCAGCAGTTACCAAGCGGGGAGGGGGGATACGCAGTATTTT. Encoded protein: CASSYQAGRGDTQYF.

The chain employs TRBV7-2 and TRBJ2-3; 10 bases align to TRBD2. Trimming removed 5 bases from V and 4 bases from J; junction bases left unmatched: 6. The CDR3 loop spans 15 amino acids. The V gene's germline CDR1 is SGHTA and CDR2 FQGNSA. The CDR3 sequence is CASSLSGRAADTQYF. Written as DNA, the CDR3 is TGTGCCAGCAGCCTAAGCGGGAGGGCCGCAGATACGCAGTATTTT.